What follows describes a single T cell receptor beta chain. What antigen it recognizes has not been identified. Qualities for individual bases were not recorded, and no much larger clone is one base off. What the time point label conveys for this sample: peripheral blood 6 weeks after treatment start. A total of about 31 patients with locally advanced or metastatic urothelial carcinoma, treated at Memorial Sloan Kettering on a trial protocol, made up the cohort. Peripheral blood mononuclear cells were collected pretreatment and during treatment, with between 1 and 8 total time points per patient. The Qiagen DNeasy Blood extraction kit was used to purify genomic DNA from total PBMCs and tumor samples. PBMCs were collected pretreatment and during treatment, and were isolated and stored as previously described. The record originates from a study of PD-L1 blockade in urothelial cancer (dated by TCRdb to about 2017). Some background on the complete study: Therapy was started at some point between 2014 and 2016 for all patients, and atezolizumab 1,200 mg was administered intravenously every 3 weeks. About 85% of the roughly 30 patients were males with bladder-origin urothelial cancer, and 18 of 29 reported a prior smoking history. Patients had an ECOG performance status of 0 or 1 and had received between 0 and 3 prior chemotherapy regimens. Blood samples were analyzed at 3 weeks after treatment start (second dose) and at 6 weeks after treatment start. Blood samples gave median yields of around 140,000 T cells and 82,636 unique TCRs, along with a median clonality of 0.080. An exploratory multi-omic analysis was conducted of the somatic, immune and clinical correlates of response to PD-L1 blockade with atezolizumab in urothelial cancer. Pretreatment tumor samples, along with matched peripheral blood collected serially before and after atezolizumab treatment, underwent TCR sequencing. Progression-free survival longer than 6 months counted as durable clinical benefit, and TCR features were additionally tested against both progression-free and overall survival. In the same patients who had TCR sequencing, pretreatment tumors also underwent whole exome sequencing and RNA sequencing. About 10 patients achieved durable clinical benefit and approximately 20 did not. Pretreatment blood TCR-seq was available for 27 to 30 patients, at least one posttreatment blood collection was obtained for some 25 patients, and tumor TCR-seq was available for some 25 patients.

Broad study findings and their caveats: Greater expansion of tumor-associated TCR clones in peripheral blood 3 weeks after the start of treatment was observed in patients with durable benefit (n of about 24, p = 0.022). Because the sample size was small (n ≈ 30) and many of the analyses were exploratory, the results are meant to be hypothesis-generating. A pretreatment peripheral blood TCR clonality below the median was linked to improved progression-free and overall survival.

Synthetic TCR analog templates were spiked into each PCR so that absolute template abundance could be estimated from read counts. TCRbeta CDR3 regions were amplified from genomic DNA with bias-controlled V and J gene primers using the immunoSEQ assay. Sequencing of rearranged TCRbeta segments was done at approximately 20X coverage. Concerning the study's data processing: Clustering was used to correct sequencing errors, and CDR3s were annotated against IMGT to assign V, D and J genes. Downstream analyses used only productive TCRbeta rearrangements and left out out-of-frame or stop-codon sequences. Clonality was calculated as one minus the Shannon entropy normalized by the log of the number of unique productive sequences. Clones differing between time points or between blood and tumor were identified using Fisher's exact test with Benjamini-Hochberg correction, with an adjusted p below 0.01 applied as the threshold. TCRdb re-hosts the immuneACCESS table, in-frame sequences only. Its copies lack some clones; in the studies checked, an unresolved V gene accounts for under half of them, and the cause for the rest is not known. V and J calls and clone size come straight from that table; D and trimming were deduced from the DNA. Present in this sample are around 45,000 clones, around 82% of which were seen just once. Of the sample, roughly 16% falls within the top ten clones.

This clonotype was obtained from a man in his sixties with urothelial cancer. Specimen: PBMCs, collected around atezolizumab (anti-PD-L1) treatment.

The CDR3 amino acid sequence is: CASSLGGFEQFF. DNA sequence: TGCGCCAGCAGCTTAGGGGGTTTTGAGCAGTTCTTC. In this chain, TRBV5-1 is recombined with TRBJ2-1, with a tentative D gene TRBD1 over 6 matching bases. The cysteine opens and the phenylalanine closes a CDR3 of 12 amino acids. Kept here is only the CDR3 DNA, which spans 36 bases and is read in frame from base 1. CDR1 and CDR2 (SGHRS, YFSETQ) derive from the germline V gene. The V end loses 2 bases and the J end loses 9 bases, and a stretch of 9 bases separates them.